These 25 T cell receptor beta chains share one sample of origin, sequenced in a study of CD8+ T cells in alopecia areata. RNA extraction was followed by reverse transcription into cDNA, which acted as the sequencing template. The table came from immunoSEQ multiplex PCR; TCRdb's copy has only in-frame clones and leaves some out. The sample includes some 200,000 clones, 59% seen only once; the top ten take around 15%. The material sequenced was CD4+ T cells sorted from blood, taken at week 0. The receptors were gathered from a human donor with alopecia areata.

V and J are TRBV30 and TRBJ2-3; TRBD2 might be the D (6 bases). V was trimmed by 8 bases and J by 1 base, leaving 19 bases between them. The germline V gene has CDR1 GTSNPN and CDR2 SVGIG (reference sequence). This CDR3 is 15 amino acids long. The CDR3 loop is CATSEGLTRTDTQYF. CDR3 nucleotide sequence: TGTGCCACATCGGAGGGGCTGACTCGCACAGATACGCAGTATTTT.

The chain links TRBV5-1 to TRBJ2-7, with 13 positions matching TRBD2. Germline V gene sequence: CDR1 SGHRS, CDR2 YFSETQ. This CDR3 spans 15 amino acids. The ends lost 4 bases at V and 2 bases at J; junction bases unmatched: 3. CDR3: CASSGLAGVAYEQYF. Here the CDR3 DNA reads TGCGCCAGCAGCGGACTAGCGGGGGTAGCCTACGAGCAGTACTTC.

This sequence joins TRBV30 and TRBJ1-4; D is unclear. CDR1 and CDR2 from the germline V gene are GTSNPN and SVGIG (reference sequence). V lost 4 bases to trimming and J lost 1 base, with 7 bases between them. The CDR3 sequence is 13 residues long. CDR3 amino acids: CAWMAVTNEKLFF. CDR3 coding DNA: TGTGCCTGGATGGCGGTAACTAATGAAAAACTGTTTTTT.

The CDR3 bases are TGTGCCAGCAGTTACTCGGGGGGATATGGCTACACCTTC. Residues: CASSYSGGYGYTF. V and J are TRBV6-6 and TRBJ1-2; TRBD1 might be the D (5 bases). The CDR3 totals 13 residues. V dropped 0 bases and J dropped 5 bases, with 7 bases sitting between them. Per the germline V gene, CDR1 is MNHNY and CDR2 is SVGAGI (reference sequence).

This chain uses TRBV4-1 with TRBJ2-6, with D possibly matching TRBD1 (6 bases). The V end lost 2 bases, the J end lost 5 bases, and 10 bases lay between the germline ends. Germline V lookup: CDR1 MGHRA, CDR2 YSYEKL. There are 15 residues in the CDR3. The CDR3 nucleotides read TGCGCCAGCAGCCAAACCGGACAGAGGGCCAACGTCCTGACTTTC. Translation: CASSQTGQRANVLTF.

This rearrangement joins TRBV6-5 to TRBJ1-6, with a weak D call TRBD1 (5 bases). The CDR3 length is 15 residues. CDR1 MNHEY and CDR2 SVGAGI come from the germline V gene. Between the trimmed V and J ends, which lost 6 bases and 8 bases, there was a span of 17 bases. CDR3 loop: CASSSDKGRHSPLHF. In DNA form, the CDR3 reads TGTGCCAGCAGCTCGGACAAGGGACGGCATTCACCCCTCCACTTT.

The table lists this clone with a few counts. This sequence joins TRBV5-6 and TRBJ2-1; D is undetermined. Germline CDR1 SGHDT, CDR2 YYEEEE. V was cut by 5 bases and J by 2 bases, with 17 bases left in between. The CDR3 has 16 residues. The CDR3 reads CASSPKSGYAYNEQFF. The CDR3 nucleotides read TGTGCCAGCAGTCCAAAGTCAGGTTATGCCTACAATGAGCAGTTCTTC. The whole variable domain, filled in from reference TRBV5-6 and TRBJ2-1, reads DAGVTQSPTHLIKTRGQQVTLRCSPKSGHDTVSWYQQALGQGPQFIFQYYEEEERQRGNFPDRFSGHQFPNYSSELNVNALLLGDSALYLCASSPKSGYAYNEQFFGPGTRLTVL.

CDR3: CASTTGEAHSPLHF. In nucleotides, the CDR3 is TGTGCCAGCACCACAGGGGAAGCGCATTCACCCCTCCACTTT. This chain joins TRBV27 and TRBJ1-6, with 7 bases aligning to TRBD1. The CDR3 runs to 14 residues. V was pared by 7 bases and J by 8 bases, with 8 bases of the junction left unmatched. Germline CDR1 and CDR2: MNHEY and SMNVEV (reference sequence).

The CDR3 bases are TGTGCCAGCAGCCAAGAAGCACAAGTTAATTCACCCCTCCACTTT. Its translation: CASSQEAQVNSPLHF. The rearrangement uses TRBV4-2 and TRBJ1-6; D is unclear. The germline V gene has CDR1 LGHNA and CDR2 YNFKEQ. The V end was cut by 0 bases, the J end by 6 bases, with 9 bases between. The CDR3 contains 15 residues.

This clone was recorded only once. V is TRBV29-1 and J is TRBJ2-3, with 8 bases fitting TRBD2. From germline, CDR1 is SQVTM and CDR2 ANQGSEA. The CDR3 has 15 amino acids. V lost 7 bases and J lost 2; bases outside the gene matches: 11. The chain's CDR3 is CSAAGGGPITDTQYF. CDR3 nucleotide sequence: TGCAGCGCCGCCGGCGGGGGGCCAATCACAGATACGCAGTATTTT.

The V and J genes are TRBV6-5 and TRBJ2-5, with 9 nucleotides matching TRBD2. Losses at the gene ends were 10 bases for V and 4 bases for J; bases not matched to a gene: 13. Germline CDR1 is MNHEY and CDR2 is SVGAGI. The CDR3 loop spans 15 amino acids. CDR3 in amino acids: CATSPLAGGRETQYF. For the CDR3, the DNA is TGTGCCACCTCCCCCTTGGCGGGGGGGCGAGAGACCCAGTACTTC.

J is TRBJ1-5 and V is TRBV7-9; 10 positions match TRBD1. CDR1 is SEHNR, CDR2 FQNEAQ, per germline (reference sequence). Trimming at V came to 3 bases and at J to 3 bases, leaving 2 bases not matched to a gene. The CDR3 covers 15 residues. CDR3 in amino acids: CASSFDRGPNQPQHF. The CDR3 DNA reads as TGTGCCAGCAGCTTCGACAGGGGGCCCAATCAGCCCCAGCATTTT.

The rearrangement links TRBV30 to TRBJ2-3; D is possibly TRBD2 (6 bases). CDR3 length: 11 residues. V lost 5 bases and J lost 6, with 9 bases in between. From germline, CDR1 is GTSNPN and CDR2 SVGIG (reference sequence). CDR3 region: CAWGGSDTQYF. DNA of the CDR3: TGTGCCTGGGGGGGGTCGGATACGCAGTATTTT. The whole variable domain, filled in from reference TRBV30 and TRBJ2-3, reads SQTIHQWPATLVQPVGSPLSLECTVEGTSNPNLYWYRQAAGRGLQLLFYSVGIGQISSEVPQNLSASRPQDRQFILSSKKLLLSDSGFYLCAWGGSDTQYFGPGTRLTVL.

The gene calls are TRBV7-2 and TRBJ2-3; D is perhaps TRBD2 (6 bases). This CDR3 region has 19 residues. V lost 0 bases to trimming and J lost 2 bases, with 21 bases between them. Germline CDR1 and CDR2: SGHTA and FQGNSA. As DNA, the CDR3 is TGTGCCAGCAGCTTAGCGCTACTAGCCCCCGTATACAACACAGATACGCAGTATTTT. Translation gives CASSLALLAPVYNTDTQYF.

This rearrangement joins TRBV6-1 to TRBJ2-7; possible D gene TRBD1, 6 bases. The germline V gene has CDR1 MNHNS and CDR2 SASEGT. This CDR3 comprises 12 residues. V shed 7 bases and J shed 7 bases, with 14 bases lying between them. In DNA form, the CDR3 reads TGTGCCAGCATCTCCAGGGGTTGGGAGCAGTACTTC. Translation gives CASISRGWEQYF.

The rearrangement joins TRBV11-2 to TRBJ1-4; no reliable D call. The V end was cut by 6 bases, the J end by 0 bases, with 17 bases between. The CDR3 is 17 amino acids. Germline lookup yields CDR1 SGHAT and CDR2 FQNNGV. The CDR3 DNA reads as TGTGCCAGCAGTCGGATTCGGACGGAACCAACTAATGAAAAACTGTTTTTT. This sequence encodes CASSRIRTEPTNEKLFF.

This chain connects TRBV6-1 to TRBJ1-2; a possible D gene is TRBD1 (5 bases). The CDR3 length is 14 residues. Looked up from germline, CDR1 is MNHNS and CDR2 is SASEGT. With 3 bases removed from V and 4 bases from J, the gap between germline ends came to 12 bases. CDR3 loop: CASSDRDVPYGYTF. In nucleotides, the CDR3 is TGTGCCAGCAGTGACCGGGACGTACCCTATGGCTACACCTTC.

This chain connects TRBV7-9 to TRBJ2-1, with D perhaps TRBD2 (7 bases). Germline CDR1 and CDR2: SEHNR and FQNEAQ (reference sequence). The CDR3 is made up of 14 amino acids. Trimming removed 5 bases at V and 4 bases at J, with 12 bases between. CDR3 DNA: TGTGCCAGCAGCCACCGGGGGGCATACAATGAGCAGTTCTTC. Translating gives CASSHRGAYNEQFF.

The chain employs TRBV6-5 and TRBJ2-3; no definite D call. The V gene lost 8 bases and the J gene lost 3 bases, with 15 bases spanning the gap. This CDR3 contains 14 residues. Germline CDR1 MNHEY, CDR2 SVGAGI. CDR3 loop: CASGDTGRTDTQYF. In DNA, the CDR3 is TGTGCCAGCGGAGATACCGGAAGGACAGATACGCAGTATTTT.

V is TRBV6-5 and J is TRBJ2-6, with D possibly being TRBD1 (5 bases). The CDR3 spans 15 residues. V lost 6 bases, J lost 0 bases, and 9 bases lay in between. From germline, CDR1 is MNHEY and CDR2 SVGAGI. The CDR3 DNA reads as TGTGCCAGCAGAGGGGTGGCCTCTGGGGCCAACGTCCTGACTTTC. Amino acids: CASRGVASGANVLTF.

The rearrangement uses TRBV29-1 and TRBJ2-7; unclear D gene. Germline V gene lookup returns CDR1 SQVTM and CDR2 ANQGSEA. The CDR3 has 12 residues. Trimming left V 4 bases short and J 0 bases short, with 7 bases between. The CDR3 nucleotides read TGCAGCGTTGTAGTAGGCTCCTACGAGCAGTACTTC. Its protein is CSVVVGSYEQYF.

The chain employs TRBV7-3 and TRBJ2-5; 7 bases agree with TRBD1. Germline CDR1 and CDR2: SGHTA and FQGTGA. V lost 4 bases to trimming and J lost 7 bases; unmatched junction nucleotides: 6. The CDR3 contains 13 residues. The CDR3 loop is CASSSRQGGTQYF. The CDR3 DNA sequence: TGTGCCAGCAGCTCCCGACAGGGTGGGACCCAGTACTTC.

The CDR3 region is CATPTGLYGYTF. The DNA of the CDR3 is TGTGCCACCCCAACAGGGCTCTATGGCTACACCTTC. The chain combines TRBV7-9 with TRBJ1-2, with a possible D match to TRBD1 (6 bases). Germline assignment: CDR1 SEHNR and CDR2 FQNEAQ (reference sequence). Deletions cut 10 bases from V and 4 bases from J, with 13 bases between. The CDR3 has 12 residues.

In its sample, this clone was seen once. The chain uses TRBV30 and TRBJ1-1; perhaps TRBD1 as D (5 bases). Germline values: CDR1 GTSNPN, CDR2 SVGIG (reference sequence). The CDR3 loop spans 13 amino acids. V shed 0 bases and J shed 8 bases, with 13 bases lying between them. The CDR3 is CAWSVMEGREAFF. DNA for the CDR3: TGTGCCTGGAGTGTAATGGAGGGGAGAGAAGCTTTCTTT.

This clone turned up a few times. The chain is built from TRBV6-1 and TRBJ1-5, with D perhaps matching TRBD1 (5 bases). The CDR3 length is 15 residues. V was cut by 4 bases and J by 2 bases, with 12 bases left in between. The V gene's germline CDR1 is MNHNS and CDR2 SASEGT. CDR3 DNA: TGTGCCAGCAGTGCCGACAGAAACGGCAATCAGCCCCAGCATTTT. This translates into CASSADRNGNQPQHF.